This TCR beta chain came from a study of tissue T cells after allogeneic stem cell transplantation. Whole-study context: Adult allogeneic hematopoietic cell transplant recipients with steroid-refractory graft-versus-host disease were prospectively enrolled for research autopsy. Patients with graft-versus-host disease had grafts: several unmodified, three CD34-selected and T-cell-depleted. Smaller viable blood or marrow samples skipped sorting for direct DNA extraction.

Study observations and caveats: Anatomically similar tissues had similar TCR repertoires within each patient.

Only in-frame clones appear in the TCRdb table, and some are missing; sequencing was by immunoSEQ multiplex PCR. This table holds under 6,500 clones, about three quarters found once. Germline loops: CDR1 MRHNA, CDR2 SNTAGT. The V gene lost 5 bases and the J gene lost 2 bases, with 9 bases spanning the gap. The CDR3 sequence is 13 residues long. About this clone itself: Its target is unknown.

The source is a man between 40 and 70 years old who later had graft-versus-host disease after an allogeneic stem cell transplant. The chain links TRBV6-4 to TRBJ1-1; no reliable D call. This specimen was blood, taken before transplantation. This CDR3 reads CASSLTANTEAFF. CDR3 sequence (DNA): TGTGCCAGCAGTCTCACCGCCAACACTGAAGCTTTCTTT.